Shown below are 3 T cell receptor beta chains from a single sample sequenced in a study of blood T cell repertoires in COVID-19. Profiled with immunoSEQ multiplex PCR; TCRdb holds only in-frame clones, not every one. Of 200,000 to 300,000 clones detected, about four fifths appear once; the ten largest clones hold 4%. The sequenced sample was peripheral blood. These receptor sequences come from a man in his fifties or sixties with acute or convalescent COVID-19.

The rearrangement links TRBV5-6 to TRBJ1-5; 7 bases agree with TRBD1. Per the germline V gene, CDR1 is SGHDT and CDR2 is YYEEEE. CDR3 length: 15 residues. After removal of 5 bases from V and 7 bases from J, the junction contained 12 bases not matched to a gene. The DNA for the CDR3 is TGTGCCAGCAGTATACAGGGGAGGTCGAGCCAGCCCCAGCATTTT. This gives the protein CASSIQGRSSQPQHF.

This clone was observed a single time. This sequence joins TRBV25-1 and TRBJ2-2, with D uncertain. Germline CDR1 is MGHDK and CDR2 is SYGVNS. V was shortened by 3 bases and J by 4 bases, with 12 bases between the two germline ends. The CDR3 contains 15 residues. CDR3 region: CASSEDLGSTGELFF. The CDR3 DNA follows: TGTGCCAGCAGTGAGGATCTAGGTAGCACCGGGGAGCTGTTTTTT.

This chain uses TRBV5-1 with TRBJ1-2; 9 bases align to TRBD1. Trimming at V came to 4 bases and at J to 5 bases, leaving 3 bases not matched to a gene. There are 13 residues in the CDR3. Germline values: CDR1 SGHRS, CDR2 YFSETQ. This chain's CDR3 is CASSGDREYGYTF. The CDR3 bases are TGCGCCAGCAGCGGGGACAGGGAATATGGCTACACCTTC.